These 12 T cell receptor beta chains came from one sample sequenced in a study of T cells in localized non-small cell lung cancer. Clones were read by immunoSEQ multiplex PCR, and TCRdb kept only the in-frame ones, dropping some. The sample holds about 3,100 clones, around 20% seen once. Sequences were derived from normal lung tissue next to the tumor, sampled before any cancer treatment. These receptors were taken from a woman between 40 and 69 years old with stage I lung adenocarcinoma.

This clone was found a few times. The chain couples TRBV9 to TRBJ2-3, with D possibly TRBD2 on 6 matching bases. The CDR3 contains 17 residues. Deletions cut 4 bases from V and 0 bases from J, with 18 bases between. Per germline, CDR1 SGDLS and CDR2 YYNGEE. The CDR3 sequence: CASSPTFSGDSTDTQYF. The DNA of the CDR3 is TGTGCCAGCAGCCCAACCTTTAGCGGAGACAGCACAGATACGCAGTATTTT.

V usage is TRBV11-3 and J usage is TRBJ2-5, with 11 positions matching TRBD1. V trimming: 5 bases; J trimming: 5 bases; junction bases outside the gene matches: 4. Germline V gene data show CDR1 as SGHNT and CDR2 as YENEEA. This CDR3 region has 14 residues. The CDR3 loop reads CASSPDRGRETQYF. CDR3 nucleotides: TGTGCCAGCAGCCCGGACAGGGGGCGGGAGACCCAGTACTTC. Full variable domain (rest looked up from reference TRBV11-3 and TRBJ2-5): EAGVVQSPRYKIIEKKQPVAFWCNPISGHNTLYWYLQNLGQGPELLIRYENEEAVDDSQLPKDRFSAERLKGVDSTLKIQPAELGDSAVYLCASSPDRGRETQYFGPGTRLLVL.

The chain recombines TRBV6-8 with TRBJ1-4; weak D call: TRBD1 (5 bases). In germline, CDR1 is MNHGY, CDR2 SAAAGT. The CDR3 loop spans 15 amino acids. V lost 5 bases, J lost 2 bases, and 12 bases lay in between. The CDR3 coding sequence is TGTGCCAGCAGTAATTGGGGGGAGACTAATGAAAAACTGTTTTTT. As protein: CASSNWGETNEKLFF.

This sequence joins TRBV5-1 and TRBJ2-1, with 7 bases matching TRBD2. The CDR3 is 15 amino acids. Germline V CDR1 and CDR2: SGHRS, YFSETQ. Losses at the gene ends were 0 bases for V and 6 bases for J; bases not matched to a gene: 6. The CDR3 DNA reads TGCGCCAGCAGCTTGGTCTCTAGCGGCTCCAATGAGCAGTTCTTC. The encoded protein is CASSLVSSGSNEQFF.

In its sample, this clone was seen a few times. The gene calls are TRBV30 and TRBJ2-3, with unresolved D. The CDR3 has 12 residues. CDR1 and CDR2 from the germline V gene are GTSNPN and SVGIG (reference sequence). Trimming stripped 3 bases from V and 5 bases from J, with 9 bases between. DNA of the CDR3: TGTGCCTGGAGCAGAGGTGGAGATACGCAGTATTTT. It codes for CAWSRGGDTQYF.

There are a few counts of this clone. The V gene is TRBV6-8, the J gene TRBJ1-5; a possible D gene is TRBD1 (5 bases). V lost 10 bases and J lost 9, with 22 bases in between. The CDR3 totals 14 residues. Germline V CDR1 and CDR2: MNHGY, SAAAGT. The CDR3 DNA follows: TGTGCCACCCTCAAACAGGTCTCGGGGGGGCCCCAGCATTTT. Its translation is CATLKQVSGGPQHF.

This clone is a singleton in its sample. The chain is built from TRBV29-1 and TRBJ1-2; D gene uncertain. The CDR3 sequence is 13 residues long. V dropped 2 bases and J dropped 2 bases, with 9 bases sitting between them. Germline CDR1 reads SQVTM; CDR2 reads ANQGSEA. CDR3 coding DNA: TGCAGCGTTGAAATGACCGAAAACTATGGCTACACCTTC. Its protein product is CSVEMTENYGYTF.

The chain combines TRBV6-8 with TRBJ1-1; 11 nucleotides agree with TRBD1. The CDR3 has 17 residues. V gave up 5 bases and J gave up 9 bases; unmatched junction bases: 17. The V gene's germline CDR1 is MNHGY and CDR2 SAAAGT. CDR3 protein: CASSDPLPGTGGFQAFF. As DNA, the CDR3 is TGTGCCAGCAGTGACCCCCTTCCCGGGACAGGGGGATTTCAAGCTTTCTTT.

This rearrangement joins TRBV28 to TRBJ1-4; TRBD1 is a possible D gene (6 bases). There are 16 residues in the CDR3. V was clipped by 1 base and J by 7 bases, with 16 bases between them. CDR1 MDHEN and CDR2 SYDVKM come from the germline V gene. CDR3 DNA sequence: TGTGCCAGCAGTTTATTTTCGGGGGGCGTCGGTGAAAAACTGTTTTTT. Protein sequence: CASSLFSGGVGEKLFF. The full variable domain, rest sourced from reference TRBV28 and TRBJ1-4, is DVKVTQSSRYLVKRTGEKVFLECVQDMDHENMFWYRQDPGLGLRLIYFSYDVKMKEKGDIPEGYSVSREKKERFSLILESASTNQTSMYLCASSLFSGGVGEKLFFGSGTQLSVL.

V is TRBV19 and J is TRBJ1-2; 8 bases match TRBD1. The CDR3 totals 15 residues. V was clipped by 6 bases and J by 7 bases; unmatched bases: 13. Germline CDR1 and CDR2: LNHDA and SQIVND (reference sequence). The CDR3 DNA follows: TGTGCCAGTAGCCCCTCGACAGGGGTTTGGTTTGGCTACACCTTC. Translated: CASSPSTGVWFGYTF.

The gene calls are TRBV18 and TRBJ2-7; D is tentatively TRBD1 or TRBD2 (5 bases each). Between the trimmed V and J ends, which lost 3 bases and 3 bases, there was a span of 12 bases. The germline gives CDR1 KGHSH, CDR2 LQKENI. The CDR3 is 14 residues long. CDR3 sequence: CASSPAGTHYEQYF. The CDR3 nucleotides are TGTGCCAGCTCACCGGCTGGGACCCACTACGAGCAGTACTTC.

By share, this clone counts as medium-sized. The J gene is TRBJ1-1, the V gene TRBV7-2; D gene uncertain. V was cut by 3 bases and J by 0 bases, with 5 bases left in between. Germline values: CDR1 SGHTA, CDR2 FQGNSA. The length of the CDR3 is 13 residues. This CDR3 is CASSFQMNTEAFF. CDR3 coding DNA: TGTGCCAGCAGCTTTCAGATGAACACTGAAGCTTTCTTT. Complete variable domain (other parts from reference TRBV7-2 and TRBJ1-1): GAGVSQSPSNKVTEKGKDVELRCDPISGHTALYWYRQSLGQGLEFLIYFQGNSAPDKSGLPSDRFSAERTGGSVSTLTIQRTQQEDSAVYLCASSFQMNTEAFFGQGTRLTVV.